One and the same sample provided the 27 T cell receptor beta chains below, sequenced in a study of Ad26.COV2.S vaccination and SARS-CoV-2 variants. Treatment noted: roughly 20 received Ad26.COV2.S at low or high dose, single or two shots; 5 received placebo; per-sample allocation not given. Each sample was drawn 63 days after the first injection (of vaccine or placebo). Produced via immunoSEQ multiplex PCR; TCRdb's table is partial and in-frame only. The top ten clones hold about 3.5% of a sample with under 400,000 clones, more than 75% of them seen once. Sequenced material: peripheral blood, taken in a trial of Ad26.COV2.S vaccine versus placebo. Receptors originate from a person aged 18-65 years who received the Ad26.COV2.S COVID-19 vaccine or a placebo.

In DNA form, the CDR3 reads TGTGCCATCAGTGAGTCCGGAGGGTTGTTATATCGTGGCTACACCTTC. Translated, it gives CAISESGGLLYRGYTF. The chain has TRBV10-3 and TRBJ1-2; no clear D. The V end was cut by 0 bases, the J end by 7 bases, with 18 bases between. CDR1 ENHRY and CDR2 SYGVKD come from the germline V gene. The CDR3 is 16 amino acids.

CDR3 residues: CASDRQQGAVDTIYF. The DNA for the CDR3 is TGTGCCAGTGATAGGCAACAGGGGGCGGTTGACACCATATATTTT. The chain joins TRBV6-5 to TRBJ1-3, with 9 bases lining up with TRBD1. V lost 9 bases, J lost 8 bases, and 14 bases stayed unmatched. Germline loops: CDR1 MNHEY, CDR2 SVGAGI. The CDR3 has 15 residues.

The rearrangement joins TRBV5-6 to TRBJ1-1; 7 nucleotides line up with TRBD1. V shed 0 bases and J 1 base; nucleotides not matched to a gene: 9. The CDR3 is 17 amino acids. From germline, CDR1 is SGHDT and CDR2 YYEEEE. In DNA form, the CDR3 reads TGTGCCAGCAGCTTGGCCAGGGGGGGGCGTAGGAACACTGAAGCTTTCTTT. Residues: CASSLARGGRRNTEAFF. Filled out from reference TRBV5-6 and TRBJ1-1, the complete variable domain reads DAGVTQSPTHLIKTRGQQVTLRCSPKSGHDTVSWYQQALGQGPQFIFQYYEEEERQRGNFPDRFSGHQFPNYSSELNVNALLLGDSALYLCASSLARGGRRNTEAFFGQGTRLTVV.

The chain carries TRBV19 and TRBJ1-2; 7 nucleotides line up with TRBD1. The junction had 5 bases not matched to a gene; V was cut back by 7 bases and J by 3 bases. This CDR3 comprises 13 residues. Germline V gene lookup returns CDR1 LNHDA and CDR2 SQIVND (reference sequence). The CDR3 DNA reads TGTGCCAGTACCCACAGGGGCGACTATGGCTACACCTTC. This translates into CASTHRGDYGYTF.

CDR3: CASSQDGTDFSGNTIYF. The CDR3 DNA sequence: TGTGCCAGCAGCCAAGATGGGACTGATTTCTCTGGAAACACCATATATTTT. The chain couples TRBV3-1 (or the pseudogene TRBV3-2) to TRBJ1-3; a possible D gene is TRBD1 (5 bases). The CDR3 is 17 amino acids. V was trimmed by 0 bases and J by 0 bases, leaving 12 bases between them. Per germline, CDR1 LGHDT and CDR2 YNNKEL (reference sequence).

V gene TRBV27 combines with J gene TRBJ2-7; TRBD1 aligns across 8 bases. The ends lost 4 bases at V and 5 bases at J; junction bases unmatched: 10. Germline CDR1 MNHEY, CDR2 SMNVEV (reference sequence). The CDR3 contains 15 residues. The CDR3 is CASSYIGQGIHEQYF. CDR3 DNA sequence: TGTGCCAGCAGTTATATCGGACAGGGCATCCACGAGCAGTACTTC.

The genes are TRBV25-1 and TRBJ2-7; D is undetermined. Germline V lookup: CDR1 MGHDK, CDR2 SYGVNS. The CDR3 extends over 14 amino acids. V was clipped by 2 bases and J by 4 bases, with 12 bases between them. This CDR3 is CASSELRTPYEQYF. The CDR3 region has the DNA TGTGCCAGCAGTGAACTAAGGACCCCGTACGAGCAGTACTTC.

The gene calls are TRBV14 and TRBJ2-2; D is possibly TRBD2 (5 bases). The CDR3 has 14 residues. The V gene lost 4 bases and the J gene lost 9 bases, with 15 bases spanning the gap. Germline lookup yields CDR1 SGHDN and CDR2 FVKESK. Here the CDR3 DNA reads TGTGCCAGCAGCCTTTCCCTGGCTAGCCGGGAGCTGTTTTTT. Its protein is CASSLSLASRELFF.

The rearrangement joins TRBV7-3 to TRBJ1-1; TRBD1 is a possible D gene (5 bases). Germline CDR1 is SGHTA and CDR2 is FQGTGA. V was trimmed by 2 bases and J by 0 bases, leaving 13 bases between them. CDR3 length: 16 residues. The CDR3 region is CASSLRGGDMNTEAFF. The CDR3 DNA reads as TGTGCCAGCAGCTTACGGGGGGGAGATATGAACACTGAAGCTTTCTTT.

The chain joins TRBV4-2 to TRBJ2-3, with D possibly TRBD1 on 6 matching bases. The germline V gene encodes CDR1 LGHNA and CDR2 YNFKEQ. The CDR3 totals 16 residues. Trimming pared 7 bases from V and 2 bases from J, leaving 19 bases between. CDR3 nucleotides: TGTGCCAGCACCCTAATGGCTGGGGGCGTCACAGATACGCAGTATTTT. This sequence encodes CASTLMAGGVTDTQYF.

V gene TRBV5-5 combines with J gene TRBJ2-7; tentative D call: TRBD1 (5 bases). This CDR3 region has 14 residues. Trimming pared 1 base from V and 3 bases from J, leaving 11 bases between. Germline loops: CDR1 SGHKS, CDR2 YYEKEE (reference sequence). This CDR3 is CASSLLQGGYEQYF. The CDR3 DNA follows: TGTGCCAGCAGCTTGCTCCAGGGCGGCTACGAGCAGTACTTC.

This clone appeared many times. The V gene is TRBV5-1, the J gene TRBJ2-2; no clear D. The CDR3 sequence is 15 residues long. V was shortened by 5 bases and J by 1 base, with 12 bases between the two germline ends. The germline gives CDR1 SGHRS, CDR2 YFSETQ. CDR3 DNA: TGCGCCAGCAGAGCACAGTCCCTGAACACCGGGGAGCTGTTTTTT. Translating it yields CASRAQSLNTGELFF.

The chain employs TRBV7-6 and TRBJ1-2; the match to TRBD1 covers 10 bases. Germline CDR1 is SGHVS and CDR2 is FNYEAQ. With V trimmed by 5 bases and J by 6 bases, 12 bases remained unmatched. The CDR3 runs to 16 residues. CDR3 residues: CASSDRTGGGANGYTF. The CDR3 DNA follows: TGTGCCAGCAGCGATCGGACAGGGGGAGGCGCGAATGGCTACACCTTC. The whole variable domain, remainder taken from reference TRBV7-6 and TRBJ1-2, is GAGVSQSPRYKVTKRGQDVALRCDPISGHVSLYWYRQALGQGPEFLTYFNYEAQQDKSGLPNDRFSAERPEGSISTLTIQRTEQRDSAMYRCASSDRTGGGANGYTFGSGTRLTVV.

V is TRBV7-3 and J is TRBJ1-1; perhaps TRBD1 as D (5 bases). CDR3 length: 13 residues. Germline V CDR1 and CDR2: SGHTA, FQGTGA. Trimming left V 6 bases short and J 5 bases short, with 13 bases between. The CDR3 loop is CASRAGQQTEAFF. CDR3 coding DNA: TGTGCCAGCAGGGCAGGGCAGCAGACTGAAGCTTTCTTT.

This clone was recorded only once. The chain joins TRBV7-8 to TRBJ1-4; TRBD1 matches 7 bases. The CDR3 consists of 16 residues. J lost 0 bases, V lost 3 bases, and 4 bases had no gene match. Germline V gives CDR1 SGHVS, CDR2 FQNEAQ. CDR3 protein: CASSFDRAATNEKLFF. CDR3 DNA: TGTGCCAGCAGCTTTGACAGGGCCGCAACTAATGAAAAACTGTTTTTT.

The chain carries TRBV5-5 and TRBJ2-2; TRBD1 aligns across 10 bases. CDR1 SGHKS and CDR2 YYEKEE come from the germline V gene (reference sequence). V gave up 3 bases and J gave up 0 bases; unmatched junction bases: 8. The CDR3 loop spans 18 amino acids. The CDR3 region is CASSWLGGTGANTGELFF. CDR3 coding DNA: TGTGCCAGCAGCTGGTTAGGGGGGACAGGGGCGAACACCGGGGAGCTGTTTTTT.

J is TRBJ2-2 and V is TRBV4-1; D tentatively reads TRBD1 or TRBD2 (5 bases each). The CDR3 has 16 amino acids. Trimming stripped 7 bases from V and 7 bases from J, with 22 bases between. Germline CDR1 MGHRA, CDR2 YSYEKL. This CDR3 is CASTTLGLRGDGELFF. CDR3 nucleotides: TGCGCCAGCACCACCCTGGGATTGAGGGGAGACGGGGAGCTGTTTTTT.

The genes are TRBV19 and TRBJ2-7, with a tentative D call TRBD1 (6 bases). Deletions cut 3 bases from V and 3 bases from J, with 12 bases between. Germline V lookup: CDR1 LNHDA, CDR2 SQIVND (reference sequence). The CDR3 consists of 14 residues. CDR3: CASSIQGRGYEQYF. CDR3 DNA sequence: TGTGCCAGTAGTATTCAGGGGCGTGGCTACGAGCAGTACTTC.

The genes are TRBV2 and TRBJ2-3, with a possible D match to TRBD2 (6 bases). CDR1 is SNHLY and CDR2 is FYNNEI in the germline V gene. The CDR3 totals 14 residues. Trimming cost V 2 bases and J 6 bases, with 12 bases left between them. CDR3 DNA sequence: TGTGCCAGCAGTGAACCCCGCCGGGGGGATACGCAGTATTTT. Translation gives CASSEPRRGDTQYF.

On this clone itself: Just one base apart from a much larger clone, this may be a read error. V gene TRBV7-2 combines with J gene TRBJ1-1; D remains ambiguous. The CDR3 is 11 amino acids. Germline-derived CDR1 and CDR2 are SGHTA and FQGNSA. V lost 5 bases and J lost 0, with 1 base in between. Here the CDR3 DNA reads TGTGCCAGCAGCCTGAACACTGAAGCTTTCTTT. Its translation is CASSLNTEAFF.

J is TRBJ2-1 and V is TRBV6-6; 8 bases map to TRBD2. CDR3 length: 15 residues. Germline trimming cut 2 bases from V and 6 bases from J; bases unmatched to any gene: 6. Germline loops: CDR1 MNHNY, CDR2 SVGAGI (reference sequence). The CDR3 DNA follows: TGTGCCAGCAGTTACCCCTCCGGGAGGGCCAATGAGCAGTTCTTC. It is translated as CASSYPSGRANEQFF.

This clone was detected once. The rearrangement links TRBV3-1 (or the pseudogene TRBV3-2) to TRBJ2-7; a possible D gene is TRBD1 (5 bases). The CDR3 spans 15 residues. In germline, CDR1 is LGHDT, CDR2 YNNKEL (reference sequence). The V end was cut by 0 bases, the J end by 0 bases, with 9 bases between. In DNA form, the CDR3 reads TGTGCCAGCAGCCAAGACTCGGACATCTCCTACGAGCAGTACTTC. Translated: CASSQDSDISYEQYF.

V gene TRBV7-5 combines with J gene TRBJ2-3; the tabulated D call, TRBD1, remains unverified against the DNA. TRBV7-5 is an annotated pseudogene. This CDR3 is built from 16 residues. The CDR3 DNA sequence: TGTGCCAGATTCCCATGGCCCAGGATGCTCACAGATACGCAGTATTTT. Translation: CARFPWPRMLTDTQYF.

A word on this clone: Other DNA sequences of this sample code for an identical CDR3. The genes are TRBV12-3 or TRBV12-4 and TRBJ2-7; D is unresolved. Trimming pared 1 base from V and 4 bases from J, leaving 8 bases between. The CDR3 consists of 13 residues. For the CDR3, the DNA is TGTGCCAGCAGTTTAGGGGGAAGTTACGAGCAGTACTTC. It is translated as CASSLGGSYEQYF.

This clone appeared a single time. A read error may produce the germline difference seen at one junction end. This chain joins TRBV14 and TRBJ2-7; D is undetermined. The CDR3 is 12 amino acids. Germline V gene data show CDR1 as SGHDN and CDR2 as FVKESK. The CDR3 loop reads CASSQNTGERYF. The DNA for the CDR3 is TGTGCCAGCAGCCAAAACACGGGTGAGCGGTACTTC.

The V and J genes are TRBV7-9 and TRBJ1-6, with 7 bases identical to TRBD1. This CDR3 spans 15 amino acids. The J segment lost 5 bases and the V segment lost 6 bases, leaving 7 bases of the junction unmatched. The germline gives CDR1 SEHNR, CDR2 FQNEAQ (reference sequence). The CDR3 sequence is CASRSAGTDNSPLHF. The CDR3 DNA reads TGTGCCAGCAGATCGGCCGGGACAGATAATTCACCCCTCCACTTT.

This chain connects TRBV7-2 to TRBJ2-1; either TRBD1 or TRBD2 may supply D (5 bases each). This CDR3 has 17 amino acids. Germline V gives CDR1 SGHTA, CDR2 FQGNSA. The V and J ends lost 0 bases and 6 bases respectively, with 18 bases between them. The chain's CDR3 is CASSLALEGLVLNEQFF. CDR3 coding DNA: TGTGCCAGCAGCTTAGCGCTAGAGGGGTTGGTCCTCAATGAGCAGTTCTTC.